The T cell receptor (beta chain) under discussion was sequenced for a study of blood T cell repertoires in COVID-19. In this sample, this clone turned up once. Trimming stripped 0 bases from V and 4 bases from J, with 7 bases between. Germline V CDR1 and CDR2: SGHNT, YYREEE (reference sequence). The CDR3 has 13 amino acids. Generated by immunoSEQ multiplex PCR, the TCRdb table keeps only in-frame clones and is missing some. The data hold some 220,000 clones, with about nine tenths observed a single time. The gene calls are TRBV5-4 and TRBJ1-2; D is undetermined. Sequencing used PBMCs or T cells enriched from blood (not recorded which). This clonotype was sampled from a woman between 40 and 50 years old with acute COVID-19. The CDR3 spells CASSLEQPYGYTF. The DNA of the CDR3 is TGTGCCAGCAGCTTGGAACAGCCCTATGGCTACACCTTC.